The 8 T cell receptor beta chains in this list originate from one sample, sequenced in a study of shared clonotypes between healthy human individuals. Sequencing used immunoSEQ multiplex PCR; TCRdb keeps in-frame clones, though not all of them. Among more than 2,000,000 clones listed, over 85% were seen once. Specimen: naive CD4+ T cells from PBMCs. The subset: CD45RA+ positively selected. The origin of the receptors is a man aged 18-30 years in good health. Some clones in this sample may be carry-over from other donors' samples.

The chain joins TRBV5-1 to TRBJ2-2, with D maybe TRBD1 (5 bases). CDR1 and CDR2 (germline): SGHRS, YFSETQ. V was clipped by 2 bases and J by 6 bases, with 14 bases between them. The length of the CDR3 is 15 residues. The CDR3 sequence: CASSFSQGIAGELFF. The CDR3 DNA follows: TGCGCCAGCAGCTTCAGTCAGGGCATTGCCGGGGAGCTGTTTTTT.

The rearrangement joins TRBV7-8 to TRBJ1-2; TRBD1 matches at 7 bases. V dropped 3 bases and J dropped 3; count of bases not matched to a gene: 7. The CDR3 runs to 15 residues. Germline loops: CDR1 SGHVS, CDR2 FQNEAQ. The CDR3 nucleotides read TGTGCCAGCAGCTTTAGAGCCGACAGGGACTATGGCTACACCTTC. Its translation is CASSFRADRDYGYTF.

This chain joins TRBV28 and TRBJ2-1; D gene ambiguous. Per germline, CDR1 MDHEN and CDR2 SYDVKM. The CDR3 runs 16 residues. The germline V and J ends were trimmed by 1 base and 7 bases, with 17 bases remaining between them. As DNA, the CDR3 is TGTGCCAGCAGTTTATATGGGTTGCTCAAGTGGAATGAGCAGTTCTTC. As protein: CASSLYGLLKWNEQFF.

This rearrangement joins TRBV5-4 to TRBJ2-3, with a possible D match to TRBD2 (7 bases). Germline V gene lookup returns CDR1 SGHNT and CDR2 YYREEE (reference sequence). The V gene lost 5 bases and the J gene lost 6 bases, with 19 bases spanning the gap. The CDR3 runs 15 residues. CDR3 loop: CASSQPKEGGDTQYF. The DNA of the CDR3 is TGTGCCAGCAGTCAGCCCAAAGAGGGGGGGGATACGCAGTATTTT.

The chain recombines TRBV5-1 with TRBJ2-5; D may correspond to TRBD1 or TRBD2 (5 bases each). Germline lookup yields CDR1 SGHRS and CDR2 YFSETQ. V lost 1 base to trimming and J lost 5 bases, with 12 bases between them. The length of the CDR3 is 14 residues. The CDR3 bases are TGCGCCAGCAGCTTGTTTTTCGAGGGGGAGACCCAGTACTTC. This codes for CASSLFFEGETQYF.

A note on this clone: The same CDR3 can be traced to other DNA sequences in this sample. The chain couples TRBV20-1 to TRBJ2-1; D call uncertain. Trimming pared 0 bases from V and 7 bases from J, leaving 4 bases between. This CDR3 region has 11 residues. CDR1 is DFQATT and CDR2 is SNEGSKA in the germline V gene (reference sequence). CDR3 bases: TGCAGTGCTAGAGATAGGAATGAGCAGTTCTTC. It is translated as CSARDRNEQFF.

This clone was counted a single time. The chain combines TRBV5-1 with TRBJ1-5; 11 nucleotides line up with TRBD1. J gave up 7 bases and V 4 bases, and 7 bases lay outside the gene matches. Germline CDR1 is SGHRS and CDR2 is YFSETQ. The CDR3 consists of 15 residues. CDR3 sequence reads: CASSVGTGGHQPQHF. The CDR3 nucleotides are TGCGCCAGCAGCGTCGGGACAGGGGGGCACCAGCCCCAGCATTTT.

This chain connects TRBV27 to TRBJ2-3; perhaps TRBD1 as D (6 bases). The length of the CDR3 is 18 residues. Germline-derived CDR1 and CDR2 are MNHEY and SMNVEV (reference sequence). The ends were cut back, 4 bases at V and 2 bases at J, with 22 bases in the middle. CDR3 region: CASSSPRGNRADTDTQYF. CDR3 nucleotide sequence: TGTGCCAGCAGTTCACCCCGAGGGAACAGGGCAGACACAGATACGCAGTATTTT.